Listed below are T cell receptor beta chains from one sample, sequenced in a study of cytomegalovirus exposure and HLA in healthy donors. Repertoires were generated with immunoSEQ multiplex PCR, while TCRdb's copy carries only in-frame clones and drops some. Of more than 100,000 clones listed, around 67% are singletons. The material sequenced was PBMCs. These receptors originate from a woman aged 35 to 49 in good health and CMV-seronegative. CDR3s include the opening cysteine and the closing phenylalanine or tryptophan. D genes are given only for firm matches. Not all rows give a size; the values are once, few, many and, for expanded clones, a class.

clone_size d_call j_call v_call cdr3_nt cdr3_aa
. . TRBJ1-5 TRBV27 TGTGCCAGCAGTTTTAGGGGGAATCAGCCCCAGCATTTT CASSFRGNQPQHF
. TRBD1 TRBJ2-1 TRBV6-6 TGTGCCAGCAGCACTCCGGGACAGGGTGGCAATGAGCAGTTCTTC CASSTPGQGGNEQFF
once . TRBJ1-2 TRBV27 TGTGCCAGCAGCCTTAGCCCCCAAGCTAACTATGGCTACACCTTC CASSLSPQANYGYTF
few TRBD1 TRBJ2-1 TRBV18 TGTGCCAGCTCCCAGGGGGTCCTCCCCCAGGGCAATGAGCAGTTCTTC CASSQGVLPQGNEQFF
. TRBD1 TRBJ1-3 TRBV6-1 TGTGCCAGCAGCGGGACAGACTCTGGAAACACCATATATTTT CASSGTDSGNTIYF
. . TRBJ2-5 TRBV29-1 TGCAGCGTTGCGCTCCAGGCTACGGGGGAGGAGACCCAGTACTTC CSVALQATGEETQYF
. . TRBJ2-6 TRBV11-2 TGTGCCAGCAGCTTCGACGTCCTGACTTTC CASSFDVLTF
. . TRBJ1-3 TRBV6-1 TGTGCCAGCGAACAGGGCTCTGGAAACACCATATATTTT CASEQGSGNTIYF
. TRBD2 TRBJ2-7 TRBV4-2 TGTGCCAGCAGCAAATCAAGTACTAGCGGACTCTACGAGCAGTACTTC CASSKSSTSGLYEQYF
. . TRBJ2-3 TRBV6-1 TGTGCCAGCAGTGAAGAACAGGGGGGGACAGATACGCAGTATTTT CASSEEQGGTDTQYF
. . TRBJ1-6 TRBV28 TGTGCCAGCAGTTTAGAGGGTGCTGCCAATTCACCCCTCCACTTT CASSLEGAANSPLHF
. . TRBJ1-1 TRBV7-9 TGTGCCAGCAGCCCGGTAGTGAACACTGAAGCTTTCTTT CASSPVVNTEAFF
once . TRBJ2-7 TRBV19 TGTGCCAGTAGTATTGGGCTGAATTACGAGCAGTACTTC CASSIGLNYEQYF
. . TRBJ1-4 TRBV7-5 TGTGCCAGAAGCCTTACTACAGGGGGCCCTGAAAAACTGTTTTTT CARSLTTGGPEKLFF
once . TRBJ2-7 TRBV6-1 TGTGCCAGCATTCCGGGACACGGACCCTACGAGCAGTACTTC CASIPGHGPYEQYF
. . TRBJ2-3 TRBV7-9 TGTGCCAGTAGTTTTATTGGGGCGGCTCATACGCAGTATTTT CASSFIGAAHTQYF
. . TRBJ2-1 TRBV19 TGTGCCAGTAGTCCCCGGGAGATCTCCTACAATGAGCAGTTCTTC CASSPREISYNEQFF
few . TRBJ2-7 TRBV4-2 TGTGCCAGCAGCCAAGTTACAGCGGACTACGAGCAGTACTTC CASSQVTADYEQYF
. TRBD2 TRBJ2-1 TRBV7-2 TGTGCCAGCAGCCTACATGCTAGCGGGGGATACAATGAGCAGTTCTTC CASSLHASGGYNEQFF
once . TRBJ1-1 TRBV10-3 TGTGCCATCACTCCAGCTCGGGGGGGCACTGAAGCTTTCTTT CAITPARGGTEAFF
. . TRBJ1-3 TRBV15 TGTGCCACCAGCAGGGACAGTCCCTCTGGAAACACCATATATTTT CATSRDSPSGNTIYF
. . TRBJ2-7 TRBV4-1 TGCGCCAGCAGCCAAGACCCTGGGACTCGGGGCGAGCAGTACTTC CASSQDPGTRGEQYF
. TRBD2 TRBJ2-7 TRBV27 TGTGCCAGCAGTCTACGACTAGCGGGGGGACCCCTGGAGCAGTACTTC CASSLRLAGGPLEQYF
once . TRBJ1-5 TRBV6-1 TGTGCCAGCAGTGTGGTGTCACGGTGGGGCCAGCCCCAGCATTTT CASSVVSRWGQPQHF
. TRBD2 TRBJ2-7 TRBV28 TGTGCCAGCACCGAGCGGACTAGCTCCTACGAGCAGTACTTC CASTERTSSYEQYF
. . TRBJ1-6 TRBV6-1 TGTGCCAGCACTGGCAGGAATTCACCCCTCCACTTT CASTGRNSPLHF
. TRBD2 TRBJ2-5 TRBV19 TGTGCCAGTAGTTTGGGGGGGCTAGCGGGCCAAGAGACCCAGTACTTC CASSLGGLAGQETQYF
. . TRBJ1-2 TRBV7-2 TGTGCCAGCAGCCTCCGCCAGAGGGACTATGGCTACACCTTC CASSLRQRDYGYTF
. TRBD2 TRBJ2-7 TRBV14 TGTGCCAGCAGCCAAGGGACTAGCTATACCTACGAGCAGTACTTC CASSQGTSYTYEQYF
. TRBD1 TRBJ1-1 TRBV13 TGTGCCAGCAGTTGGGCAGGGGGCCACACTGAAGCTTTCTTT CASSWAGGHTEAFF
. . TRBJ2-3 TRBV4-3 TGCGCCAGCAGCCAAGAGTACCGGAGCAAAGGCACAGATACGCAGTATTTT CASSQEYRSKGTDTQYF
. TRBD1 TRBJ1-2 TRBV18 TGTGCCAGCTCGTACGACGGGACAGGCTATGGCTACACCTTC CASSYDGTGYGYTF
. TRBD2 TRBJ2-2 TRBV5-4 TGTGCCAGCAGAACCAGCGGGAGAGGCACCGGGGAGCTGTTTTTT CASRTSGRGTGELFF
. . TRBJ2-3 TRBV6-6 TGTGCCAGCAGTGCACGGGGGGATACGCAGTATTTT CASSARGDTQYF
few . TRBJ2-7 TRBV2 TGTGCCAGCAGTGAAGTTAGTGGGAGAAACTACGAGCAGTACTTC CASSEVSGRNYEQYF